This T cell receptor (beta chain) was profiled in a study of identical twins. TCRdb reanalysed the 5' RACE reads using MiXCR and keeps one entry per CDR3 protein. The data show about 1.7 million distinct CDR3 sequences, 25% to 35% seen once. Study observations and caveats: Excess sharing between twins was weaker in beta out-of-frame sequences.

In germline, CDR1 is MGHDK, CDR2 SYGVNS. The trim removed 0 bases at V and 4 bases at J, leaving 4 bases unmatched. This CDR3 has 15 amino acids. Comments on this clonotype: No antigen is known for it.

Sequenced: cord blood. This sequence originates from a newborn girl in good health. This chain links TRBV25-1 with TRBJ2-5, with 8 bases identical to TRBD2. As DNA, the CDR3 is TGTGCCAGCAGTGAATATCCAAGCGGGGGAGAGACCCAGTACTTC. This gives the protein CASSEYPSGGETQYF.